This TCR beta chain was obtained from a study of CD8 T cells in ankylosing spondylitis. This clonotype was seen at least ten times. TCRdb reprocessed the 5' RACE reads with MiXCR, giving one entry per CDR3 protein. The table includes some 71,000 distinct CDR3 sequences, approximately 5% detected once. The CDR3 is made up of 16 amino acids. The V gene lost 0 bases and the J gene lost 0 bases, with 13 bases spanning the gap. Germline V gene data show CDR1 as DFQATT and CDR2 as SNEGSKA (reference sequence). The sample taken for sequencing was blood, either unsorted or a sorted T cell fraction (not recorded which). The TCR comes from a male donor with ankylosing spondylitis or in good health (not recorded which). The chain carries TRBV20-1 and TRBJ2-3; D not resolved. CDR3 sequence: CSARDNPGTSTDTQYF. CDR3 coding DNA: TGCAGTGCTAGAGATAATCCCGGCACTAGCACAGATACGCAGTATTTT.